The 12 T cell receptor beta chains below all came from one sample that was sequenced in a study of identifying expanded T cells in peripheral blood. Generated by immunoSEQ multiplex PCR, the TCRdb table keeps only in-frame clones and is missing some. The table lists more than 85,000 clones, about nine tenths of them singletons. The sequenced material came from blood. The origin of the receptors is a person aged 18 to 69 in good health.

V usage is TRBV5-1 and J usage is TRBJ2-2; 11 nucleotides match TRBD2. The CDR3 is 18 amino acids. The V and J ends lost 0 bases and 0 bases, in that order; junction bases with no gene match: 4. Per the germline V gene, CDR1 is SGHRS and CDR2 is YFSETQ. The CDR3 DNA is TGCGCCAGCAGCTTGGGGCTAGCGGGGGGAGCGAACACCGGGGAGCTGTTTTTT. It yields the protein CASSLGLAGGANTGELFF.

Regarding this clone: No DNA is shown, since the ends of the CDR3 on it are uncertain; the CDR3 is the one TCRdb lists. This chain joins TRBV1 and TRBJ2-2; the table assigns TRBD2, which was not confirmed against the DNA. TRBV1 is classified as a pseudogene. 16 amino acids form the CDR3, both terminal residues included. CDR3 sequence reads: CTSSQTSGRTPGSCFF.

The chain has TRBV28 and TRBJ2-7, with D uncertain. CDR3 length: 15 residues. CDR1 and CDR2 (germline): MDHEN, SYDVKM. V was clipped by 3 bases and J by 0 bases, with 12 bases between them. The CDR3 DNA follows: TGTGCCAGCAGTTTTGGTGGGTCTAGCTCCTACGAGCAGTACTTC. Its protein product is CASSFGGSSSYEQYF.

This chain connects TRBV6-1 to TRBJ2-7; 8 nucleotides agree with TRBD1. The junction had 6 bases not matched to a gene; V was cut back by 2 bases and J by 0 bases. Germline CDR1 and CDR2: MNHNS and SASEGT. This CDR3 contains 16 residues. The CDR3, as DNA: TGTGCCAGCAGTGAAATACGGGGGACAGGCTCCTACGAGCAGTACTTC. Its protein product is CASSEIRGTGSYEQYF.

The chain is built from TRBV11-2 and TRBJ2-7, with TRBD1 matching 9 bases. The V segment lost 6 bases and the J segment 3 bases; nucleotides outside the gene matches: 6. This CDR3 is 14 amino acids long. Germline CDR1 reads SGHAT; CDR2 reads FQNNGV. The DNA of the CDR3 is TGTGCCAGCAGATTTACGGGACAGGGCTACGAGCAGTACTTC. Amino acid sequence: CASRFTGQGYEQYF.

The J gene is TRBJ2-7, the V gene TRBV28; a possible D gene is TRBD1 (6 bases). Germline assignment: CDR1 MDHEN and CDR2 SYDVKM. Trimming removed 7 bases from V and 2 bases from J, with 15 bases in between. This CDR3 region has 14 residues. The CDR3 nucleotides are TGTGCCAGCAAGCGTGGGGACACAGCCTACGAGCAGTACTTC. Translating it yields CASKRGDTAYEQYF. Variable domain in full (rest from reference TRBV28 and TRBJ2-7): DVKVTQSSRYLVKRTGEKVFLECVQDMDHENMFWYRQDPGLGLRLIYFSYDVKMKEKGDIPEGYSVSREKKERFSLILESASTNQTSMYLCASKRGDTAYEQYFGPGTRLTVT.

The chain joins TRBV28 to TRBJ1-5, with D maybe TRBD1 (6 bases). The CDR3 has 17 residues. Trimming took off 1 base at V and 1 base at J, with 14 bases between the two ends. The germline CDR1 and CDR2 sequences are MDHEN and SYDVKM. CDR3 amino acids: CASSLSGGRRSNQPQHF. CDR3 nucleotide sequence: TGTGCCAGCAGTTTATCCGGGGGCCGTCGGAGCAATCAGCCCCAGCATTTT.

The chain employs TRBV9 and TRBJ2-3; the match to TRBD2 covers 8 bases. The CDR3 runs to 16 residues. From germline, CDR1 is SGDLS and CDR2 YYNGEE. With 4 bases clipped from V and 0 bases from J, the junction kept 7 bases outside the gene matches. Here the CDR3 reads CASSQTSASSTDTQYF. CDR3 nucleotides: TGTGCCAGCAGCCAGACTAGCGCCTCTAGCACAGATACGCAGTATTTT.

The rearrangement links TRBV12-5 to TRBJ1-2, with unresolved D. The V gene's germline CDR1 is LGHNT and CDR2 FRNRAP. The CDR3 runs 13 residues. V was shortened by 4 bases and J by 4 bases, with 10 bases between the two germline ends. The CDR3 DNA sequence: TGTGCTAGTGGTTCAGACCGTATCTATGGCTACACCTTC. Translated, it gives CASGSDRIYGYTF.

The genes are TRBV6-5 and TRBJ2-1; the match to TRBD1 covers 9 bases. There are 16 residues in the CDR3. Trimming cost V 2 bases and J 8 bases; bases outside gene matches: 10. CDR1 is MNHEY and CDR2 is SVGAGI in the germline V gene. CDR3 sequence reads: CASSYQQGARTDEQFF. CDR3 DNA: TGTGCCAGCAGTTACCAACAGGGGGCCCGTACGGATGAGCAGTTCTTC.

This chain uses TRBV5-4 with TRBJ1-2; a weak D match, TRBD1 (6 bases). CDR3 length: 14 amino acids. V gave up 4 bases and J gave up 0 bases, with 10 bases separating them. CDR1 and CDR2 from the germline V gene are SGHNT and YYREEE (reference sequence). CDR3 sequence reads: CASSRGGTNYGYTF. CDR3 sequence (DNA): TGTGCCAGCAGCAGAGGGGGAACTAACTATGGCTACACCTTC.

This chain links TRBV29-1 with TRBJ2-5, with D perhaps matching TRBD2 (5 bases). This CDR3 comprises 13 residues. V was shortened by 4 bases and J by 2 bases, with 11 bases between the two germline ends. The germline V gene has CDR1 SQVTM and CDR2 ANQGSEA. CDR3 region: CSVVIGVQETQYF. The CDR3 coding sequence is TGCAGCGTTGTTATCGGGGTACAAGAGACCCAGTACTTC.